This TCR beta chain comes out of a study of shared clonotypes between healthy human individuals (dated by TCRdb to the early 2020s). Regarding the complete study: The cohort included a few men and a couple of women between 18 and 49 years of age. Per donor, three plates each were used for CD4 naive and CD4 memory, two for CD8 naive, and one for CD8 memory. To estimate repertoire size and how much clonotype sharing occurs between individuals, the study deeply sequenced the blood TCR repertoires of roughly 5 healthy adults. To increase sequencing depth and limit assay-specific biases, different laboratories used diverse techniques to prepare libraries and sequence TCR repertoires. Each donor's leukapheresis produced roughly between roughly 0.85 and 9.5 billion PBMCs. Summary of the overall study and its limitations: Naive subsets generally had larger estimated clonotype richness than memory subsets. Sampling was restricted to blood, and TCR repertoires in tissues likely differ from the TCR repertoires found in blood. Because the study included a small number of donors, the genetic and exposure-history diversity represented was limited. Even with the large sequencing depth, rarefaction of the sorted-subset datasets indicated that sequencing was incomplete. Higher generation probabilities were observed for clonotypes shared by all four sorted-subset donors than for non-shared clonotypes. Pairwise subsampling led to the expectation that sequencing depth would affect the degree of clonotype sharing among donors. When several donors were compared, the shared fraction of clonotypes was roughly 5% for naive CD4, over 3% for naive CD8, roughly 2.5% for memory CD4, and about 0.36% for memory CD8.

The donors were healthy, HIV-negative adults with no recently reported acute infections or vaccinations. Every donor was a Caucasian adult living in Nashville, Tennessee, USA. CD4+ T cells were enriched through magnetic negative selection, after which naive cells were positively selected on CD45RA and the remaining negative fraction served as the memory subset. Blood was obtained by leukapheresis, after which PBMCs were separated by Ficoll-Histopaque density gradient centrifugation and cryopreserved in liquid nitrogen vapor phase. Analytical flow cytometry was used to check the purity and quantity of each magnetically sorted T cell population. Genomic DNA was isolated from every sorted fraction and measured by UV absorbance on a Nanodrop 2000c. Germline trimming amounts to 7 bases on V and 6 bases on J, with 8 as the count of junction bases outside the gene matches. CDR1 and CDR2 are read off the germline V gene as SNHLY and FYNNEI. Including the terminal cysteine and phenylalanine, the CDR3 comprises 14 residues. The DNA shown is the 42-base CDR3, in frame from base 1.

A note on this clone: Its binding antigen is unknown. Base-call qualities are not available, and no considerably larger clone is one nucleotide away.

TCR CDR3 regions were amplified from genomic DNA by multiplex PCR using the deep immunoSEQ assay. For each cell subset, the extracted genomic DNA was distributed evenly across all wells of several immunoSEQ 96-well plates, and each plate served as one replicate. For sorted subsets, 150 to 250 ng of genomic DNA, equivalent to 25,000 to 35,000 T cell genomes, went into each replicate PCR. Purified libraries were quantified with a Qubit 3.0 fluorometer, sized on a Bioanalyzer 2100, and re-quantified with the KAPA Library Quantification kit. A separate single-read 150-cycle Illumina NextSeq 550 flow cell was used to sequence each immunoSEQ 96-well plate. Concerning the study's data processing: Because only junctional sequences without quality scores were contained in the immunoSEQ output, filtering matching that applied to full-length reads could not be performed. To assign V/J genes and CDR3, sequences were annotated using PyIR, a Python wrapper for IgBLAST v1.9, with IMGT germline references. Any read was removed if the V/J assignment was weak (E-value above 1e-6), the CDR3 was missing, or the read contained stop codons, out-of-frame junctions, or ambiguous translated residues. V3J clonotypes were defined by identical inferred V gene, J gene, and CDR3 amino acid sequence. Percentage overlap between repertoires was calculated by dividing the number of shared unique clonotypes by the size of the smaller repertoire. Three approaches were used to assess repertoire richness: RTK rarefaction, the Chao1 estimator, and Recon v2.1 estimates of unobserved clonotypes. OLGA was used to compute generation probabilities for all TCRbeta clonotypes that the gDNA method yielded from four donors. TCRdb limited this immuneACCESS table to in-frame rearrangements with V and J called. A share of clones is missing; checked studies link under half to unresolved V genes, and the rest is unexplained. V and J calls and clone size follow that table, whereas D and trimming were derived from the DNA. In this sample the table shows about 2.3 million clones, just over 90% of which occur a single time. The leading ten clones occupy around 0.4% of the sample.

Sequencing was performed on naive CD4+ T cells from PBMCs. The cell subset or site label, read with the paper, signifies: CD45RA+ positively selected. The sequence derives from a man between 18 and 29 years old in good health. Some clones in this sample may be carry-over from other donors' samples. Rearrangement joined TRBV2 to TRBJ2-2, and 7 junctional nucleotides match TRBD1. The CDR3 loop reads CASTPDRAAGELFF. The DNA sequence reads TGTGCCAGCACCCCAGACAGGGCGGCCGGGGAGCTGTTTTTT.